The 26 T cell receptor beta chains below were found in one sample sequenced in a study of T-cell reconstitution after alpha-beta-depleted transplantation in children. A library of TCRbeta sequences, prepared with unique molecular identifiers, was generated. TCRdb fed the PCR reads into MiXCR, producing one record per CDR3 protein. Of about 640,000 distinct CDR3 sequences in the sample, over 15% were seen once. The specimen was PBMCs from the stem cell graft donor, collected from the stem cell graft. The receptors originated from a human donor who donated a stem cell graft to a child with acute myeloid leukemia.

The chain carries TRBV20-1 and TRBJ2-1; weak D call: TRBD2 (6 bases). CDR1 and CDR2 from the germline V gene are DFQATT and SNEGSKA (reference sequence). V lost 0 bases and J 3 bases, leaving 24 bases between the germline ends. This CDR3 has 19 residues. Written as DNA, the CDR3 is TGCAGTGCTAGAGATCCCCGGGGAGGATTTGCGTCAGACTACAATGAGCAGTTCTTC. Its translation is CSARDPRGGFASDYNEQFF.

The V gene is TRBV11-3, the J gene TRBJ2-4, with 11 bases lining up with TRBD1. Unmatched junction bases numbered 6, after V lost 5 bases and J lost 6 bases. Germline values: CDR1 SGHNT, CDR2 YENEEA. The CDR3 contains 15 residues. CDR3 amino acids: CASSLPGTGGNIQYF. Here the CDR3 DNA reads TGTGCCAGCAGCCTACCCGGGACAGGGGGAAACATTCAGTACTTC.

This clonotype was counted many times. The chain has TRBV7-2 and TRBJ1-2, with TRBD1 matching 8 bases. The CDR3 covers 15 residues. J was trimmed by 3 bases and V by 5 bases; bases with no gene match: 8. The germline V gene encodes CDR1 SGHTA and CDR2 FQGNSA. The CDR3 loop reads CASSTTDRVDYGYTF. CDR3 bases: TGTGCCAGCAGCACGACGGACAGGGTTGACTATGGCTACACCTTC.

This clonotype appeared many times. As DNA, the CDR3 is TGCAGTGCTTCCCCCCGAGGGGAATATGGCTACACCTTC. It encodes CSASPRGEYGYTF. V gene TRBV20-1 combines with J gene TRBJ1-2; D perhaps matches TRBD1 (5 bases). The germline CDR1 and CDR2 sequences are DFQATT and SNEGSKA (reference sequence). V was shortened by 5 bases and J by 5 bases, with 15 bases between the two germline ends. The CDR3 runs to 13 residues.

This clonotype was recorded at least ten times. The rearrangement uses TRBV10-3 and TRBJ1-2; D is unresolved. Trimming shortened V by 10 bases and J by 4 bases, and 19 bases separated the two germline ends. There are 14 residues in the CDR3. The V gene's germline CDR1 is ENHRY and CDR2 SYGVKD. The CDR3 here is CATKDESEIYGYTF. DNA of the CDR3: TGTGCCACCAAGGATGAGTCGGAGATCTATGGCTACACCTTC.

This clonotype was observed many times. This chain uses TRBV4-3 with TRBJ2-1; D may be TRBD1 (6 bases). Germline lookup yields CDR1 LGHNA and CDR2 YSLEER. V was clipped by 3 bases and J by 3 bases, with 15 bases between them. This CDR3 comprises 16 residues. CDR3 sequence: CASSHLTGLYYNEQFF. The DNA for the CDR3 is TGCGCCAGCAGCCACCTTACAGGGTTATACTACAATGAGCAGTTCTTC.

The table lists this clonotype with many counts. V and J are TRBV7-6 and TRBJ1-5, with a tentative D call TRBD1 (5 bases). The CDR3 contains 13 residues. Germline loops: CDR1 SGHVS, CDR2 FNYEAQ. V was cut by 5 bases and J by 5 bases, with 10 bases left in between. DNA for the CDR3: TGTGCCAGCAGCCCAGGGATGCATCAGCCCCAGCATTTT. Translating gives CASSPGMHQPQHF.

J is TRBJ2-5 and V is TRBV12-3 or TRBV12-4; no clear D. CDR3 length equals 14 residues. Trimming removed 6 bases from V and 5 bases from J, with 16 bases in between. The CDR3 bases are TGTGCCAGCAGCTCGGGTCTCGGAAAGGAGACCCAGTACTTC. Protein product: CASSSGLGKETQYF.

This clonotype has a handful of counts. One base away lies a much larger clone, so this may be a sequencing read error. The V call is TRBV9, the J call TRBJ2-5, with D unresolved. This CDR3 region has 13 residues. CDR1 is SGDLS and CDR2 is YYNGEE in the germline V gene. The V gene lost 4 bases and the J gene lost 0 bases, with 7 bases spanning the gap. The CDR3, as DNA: TGTGCCAGCAGCATAGACTACCAAGAGACCCAGTACTTC. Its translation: CASSIDYQETQYF.

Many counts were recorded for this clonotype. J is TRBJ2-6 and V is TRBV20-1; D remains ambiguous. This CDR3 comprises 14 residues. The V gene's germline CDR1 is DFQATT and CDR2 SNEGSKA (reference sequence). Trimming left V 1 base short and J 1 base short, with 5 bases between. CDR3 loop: CSARAQSGANVLTF. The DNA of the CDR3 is TGCAGTGCTAGAGCGCAATCTGGGGCCAACGTCCTGACTTTC.

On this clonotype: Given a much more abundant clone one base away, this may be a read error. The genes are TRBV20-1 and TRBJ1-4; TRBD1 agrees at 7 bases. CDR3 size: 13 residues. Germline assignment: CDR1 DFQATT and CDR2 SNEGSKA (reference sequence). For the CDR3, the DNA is TGTAGTGAGCTGACAGGGACTAATGAAAAACTGTTTTTT. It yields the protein CSELTGTNEKLFF.

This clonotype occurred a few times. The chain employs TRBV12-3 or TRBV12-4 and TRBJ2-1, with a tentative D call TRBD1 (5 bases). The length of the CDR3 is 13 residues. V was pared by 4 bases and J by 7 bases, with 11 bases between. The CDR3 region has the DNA TGTGCCAGCAGTTGGGGCCACCCAAATGAGCAGTTCTTC. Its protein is CASSWGHPNEQFF.

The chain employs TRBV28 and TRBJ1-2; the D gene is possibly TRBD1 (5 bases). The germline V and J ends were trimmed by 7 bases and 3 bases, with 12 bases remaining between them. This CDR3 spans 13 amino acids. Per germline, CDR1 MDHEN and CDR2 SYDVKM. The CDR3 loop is CASTGGAYYGYTF. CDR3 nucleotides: TGTGCCAGCACCGGAGGGGCCTACTATGGCTACACCTTC.

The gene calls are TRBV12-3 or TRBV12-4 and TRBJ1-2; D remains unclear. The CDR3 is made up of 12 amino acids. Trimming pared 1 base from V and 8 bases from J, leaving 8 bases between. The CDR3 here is CASSLGMVGYTF. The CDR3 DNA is TGTGCCAGCAGTTTAGGGATGGTCGGCTACACCTTC.

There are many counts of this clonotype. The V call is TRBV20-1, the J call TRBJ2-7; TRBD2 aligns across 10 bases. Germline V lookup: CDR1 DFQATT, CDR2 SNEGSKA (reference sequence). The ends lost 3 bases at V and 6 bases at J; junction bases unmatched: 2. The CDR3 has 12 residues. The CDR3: CSARLAGAEQYV. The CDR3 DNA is TGCAGTGCTAGGCTAGCGGGGGCCGAGCAGTACGTC.

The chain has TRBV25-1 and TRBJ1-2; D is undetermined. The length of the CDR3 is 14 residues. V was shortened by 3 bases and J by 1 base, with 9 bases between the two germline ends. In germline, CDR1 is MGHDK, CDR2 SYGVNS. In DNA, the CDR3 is TGTGCCAGCAGTGAGGGAGTGTTTAACTATGGCTACACCTTC. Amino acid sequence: CASSEGVFNYGYTF.

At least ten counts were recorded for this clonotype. The DNA for the CDR3 is TGCAGTGCCGGAAGGGGCAGGGATGGCTACACCTTC. Its protein product is CSAGRGRDGYTF. This chain joins TRBV20-1 and TRBJ1-2; the D gene is possibly TRBD1 (5 bases). Between the trimmed V and J ends, which lost 6 bases and 6 bases, there was a span of 14 bases. This CDR3 comprises 12 residues. From germline, CDR1 is DFQATT and CDR2 SNEGSKA (reference sequence).

The CDR3 loop reads CASSEGGQADTQYF. The CDR3 nucleotides are TGTGCCAGCAGTGAAGGGGGGCAGGCAGATACGCAGTATTTT. The chain carries TRBV2 and TRBJ2-3; possible D gene TRBD1, 6 bases. V lost 1 base and J lost 4, with 9 bases in between. Germline V lookup: CDR1 SNHLY, CDR2 FYNNEI. The CDR3 is made up of 14 amino acids.

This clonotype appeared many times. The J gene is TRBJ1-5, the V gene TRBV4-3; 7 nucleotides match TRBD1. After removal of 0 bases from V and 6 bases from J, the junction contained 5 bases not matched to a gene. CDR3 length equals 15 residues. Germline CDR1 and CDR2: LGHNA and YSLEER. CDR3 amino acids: CASSQDETGSQPQHF. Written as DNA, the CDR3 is TGCGCCAGCAGCCAAGATGAGACAGGGAGTCAGCCCCAGCATTTT.

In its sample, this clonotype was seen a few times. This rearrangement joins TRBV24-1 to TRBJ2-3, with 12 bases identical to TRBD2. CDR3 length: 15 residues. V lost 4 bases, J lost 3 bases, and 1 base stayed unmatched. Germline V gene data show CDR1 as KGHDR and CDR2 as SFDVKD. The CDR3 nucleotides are TGTGCCACCAGTGAAACTAGCGGGAGGACAGATACGCAGTATTTT. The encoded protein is CATSETSGRTDTQYF.

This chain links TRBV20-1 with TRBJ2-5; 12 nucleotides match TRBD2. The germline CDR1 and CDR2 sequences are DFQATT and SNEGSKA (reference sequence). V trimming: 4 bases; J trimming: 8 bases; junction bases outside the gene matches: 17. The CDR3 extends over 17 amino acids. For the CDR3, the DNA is TGCAGTGCTATTCGACTAGCGGGGGCCCCGGTGATAGAAACCCAGTACTTC. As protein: CSAIRLAGAPVIETQYF.

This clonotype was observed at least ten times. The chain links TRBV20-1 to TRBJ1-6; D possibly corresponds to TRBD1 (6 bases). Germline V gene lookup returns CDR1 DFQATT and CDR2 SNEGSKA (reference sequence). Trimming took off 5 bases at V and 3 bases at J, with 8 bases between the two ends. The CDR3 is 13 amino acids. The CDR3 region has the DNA TGCAGTGCTCGGGACAACTATAATTCACCCCTCCACTTT. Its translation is CSARDNYNSPLHF.

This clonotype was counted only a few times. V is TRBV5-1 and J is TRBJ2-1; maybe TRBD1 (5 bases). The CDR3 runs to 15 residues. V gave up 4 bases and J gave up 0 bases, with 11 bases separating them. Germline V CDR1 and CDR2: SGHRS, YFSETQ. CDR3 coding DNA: TGCGCCAGCAGCCTCAGGACAATCTCCTACAATGAGCAGTTCTTC. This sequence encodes CASSLRTISYNEQFF.

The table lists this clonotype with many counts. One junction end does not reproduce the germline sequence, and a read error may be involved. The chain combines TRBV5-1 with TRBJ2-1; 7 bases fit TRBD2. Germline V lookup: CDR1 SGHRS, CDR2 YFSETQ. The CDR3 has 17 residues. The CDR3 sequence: CASKNSGWGGDYNEQFF. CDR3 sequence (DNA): TGCGCTAGCAAAAACAGTGGGTGGGGGGGTGACTACAATGAGCAGTTCTTC.

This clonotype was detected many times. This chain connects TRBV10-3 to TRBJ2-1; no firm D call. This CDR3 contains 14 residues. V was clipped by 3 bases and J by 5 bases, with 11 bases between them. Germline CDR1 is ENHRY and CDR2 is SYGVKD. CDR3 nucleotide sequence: TGTGCCATCAGTGAACTGACAACTAACAATGAGCAGTTCTTC. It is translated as CAISELTTNNEQFF.

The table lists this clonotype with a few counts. CDR3 region: CASSLDRGWEQYF. CDR3 DNA sequence: TGTGCCAGCAGCTTAGACAGGGGTTGGGAGCAGTACTTC. The chain carries TRBV7-9 and TRBJ2-7; 7 bases agree with TRBD1. The germline gives CDR1 SEHNR, CDR2 FQNEAQ (reference sequence). This CDR3 region has 13 residues. Trimming took 1 base from V and 7 from J; bases not matched to a gene: 4.